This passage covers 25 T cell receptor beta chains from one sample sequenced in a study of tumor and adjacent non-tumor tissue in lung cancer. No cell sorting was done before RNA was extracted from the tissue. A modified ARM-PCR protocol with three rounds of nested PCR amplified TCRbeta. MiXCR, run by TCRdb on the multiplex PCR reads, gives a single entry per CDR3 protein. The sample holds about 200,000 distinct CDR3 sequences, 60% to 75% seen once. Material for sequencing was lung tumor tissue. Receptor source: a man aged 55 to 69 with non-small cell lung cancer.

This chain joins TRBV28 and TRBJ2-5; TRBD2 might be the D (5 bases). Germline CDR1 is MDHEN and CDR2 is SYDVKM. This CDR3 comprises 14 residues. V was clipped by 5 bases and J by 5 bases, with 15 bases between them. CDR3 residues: CASSPLTGKETQYF. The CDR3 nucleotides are TGTGCCAGCAGTCCCCTTACGGGGAAGGAGACCCAGTACTTC.

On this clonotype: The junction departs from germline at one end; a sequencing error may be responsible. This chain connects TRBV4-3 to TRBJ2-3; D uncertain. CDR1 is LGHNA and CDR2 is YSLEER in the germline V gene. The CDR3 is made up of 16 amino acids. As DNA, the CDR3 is TGCGCCAGCGGCCAAGCAGCGACCTCCGGCACAGATACGCAGTATTTT. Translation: CASGQAATSGTDTQYF.

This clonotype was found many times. The CDR3 here is CSASGGSGTDTQYF. CDR3 bases: TGCAGTGCTTCTGGCGGCTCGGGCACAGATACGCAGTATTTT. The chain recombines TRBV20-1 with TRBJ2-3; D remains unclear. This CDR3 region has 14 residues. Germline V lookup: CDR1 DFQATT, CDR2 SNEGSKA (reference sequence). The ends were cut back, 5 bases at V and 1 base at J, with 13 bases in the middle.

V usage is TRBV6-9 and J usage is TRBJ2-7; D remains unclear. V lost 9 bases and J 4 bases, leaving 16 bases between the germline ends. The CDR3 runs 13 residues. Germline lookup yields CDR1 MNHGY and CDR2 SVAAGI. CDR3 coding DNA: TGTGCCAGTATACCGAGCTCCTCGTACGAGCAGTACTTC. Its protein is CASIPSSSYEQYF.

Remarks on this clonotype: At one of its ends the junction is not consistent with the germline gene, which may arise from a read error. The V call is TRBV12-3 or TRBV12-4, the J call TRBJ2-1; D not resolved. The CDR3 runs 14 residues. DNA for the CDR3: TGTGCCAGCAGTTGGATGAGCTCCTATAATGAGCAGCTCTTC. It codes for CASSWMSSYNEQLF.

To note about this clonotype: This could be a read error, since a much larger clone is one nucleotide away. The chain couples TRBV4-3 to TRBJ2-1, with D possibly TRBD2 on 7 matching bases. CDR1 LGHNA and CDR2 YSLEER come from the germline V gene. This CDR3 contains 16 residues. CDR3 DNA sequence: TGCGCCAGCATCCAAGAGGGGGGGTTCTCCTACAATGAGCAGTTCTTC. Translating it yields CASIQEGGFSYNEQFF.

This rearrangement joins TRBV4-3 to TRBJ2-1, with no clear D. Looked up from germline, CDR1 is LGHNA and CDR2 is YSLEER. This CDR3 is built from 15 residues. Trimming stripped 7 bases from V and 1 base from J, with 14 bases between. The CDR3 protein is CASNHLLSSYNEQFF. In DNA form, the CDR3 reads TGCGCCAGCAACCACCTTCTCTCTTCCTACAATGAGCAGTTCTTC.

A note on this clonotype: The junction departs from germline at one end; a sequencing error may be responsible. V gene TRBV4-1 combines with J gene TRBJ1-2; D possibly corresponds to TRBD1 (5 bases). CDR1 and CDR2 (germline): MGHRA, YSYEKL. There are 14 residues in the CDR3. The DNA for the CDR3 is TGCGCCAGCAACCAACCCGGCAGGGTCTATGGCTACACCTTC. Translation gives CASNQPGRVYGYTF.

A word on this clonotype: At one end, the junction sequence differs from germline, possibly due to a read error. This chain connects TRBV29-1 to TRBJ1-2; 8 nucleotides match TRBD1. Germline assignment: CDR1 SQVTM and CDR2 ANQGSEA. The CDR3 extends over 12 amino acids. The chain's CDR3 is CSSNDRGHGYTF. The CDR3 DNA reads TGCAGTTCTAACGACAGGGGCCATGGGTACACCTTC.

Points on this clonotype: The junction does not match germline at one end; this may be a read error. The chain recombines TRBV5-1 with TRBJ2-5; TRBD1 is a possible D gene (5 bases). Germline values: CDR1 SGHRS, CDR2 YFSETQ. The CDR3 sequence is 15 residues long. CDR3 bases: TGCGCCAGCAGCTTACAGTCACCGGACAAGGAGATCCAGTACTTC. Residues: CASSLQSPDKEIQYF.

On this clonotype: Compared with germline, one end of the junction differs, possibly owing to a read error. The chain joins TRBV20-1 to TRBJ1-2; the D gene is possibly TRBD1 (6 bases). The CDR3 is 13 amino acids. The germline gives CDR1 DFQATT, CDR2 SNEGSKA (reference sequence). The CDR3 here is CNAAPGTTYGYTF. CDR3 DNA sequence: TGCAATGCTGCCCCCGGGACAACCTATGGCTACACCTTC.

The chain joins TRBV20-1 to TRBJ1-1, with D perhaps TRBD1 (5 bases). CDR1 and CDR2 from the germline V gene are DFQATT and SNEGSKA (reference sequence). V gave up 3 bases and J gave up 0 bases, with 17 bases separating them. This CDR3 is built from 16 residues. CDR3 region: CSASVWGNGVNTEAFF. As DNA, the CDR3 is TGCAGTGCTAGTGTTTGGGGGAATGGGGTGAACACTGAAGCTTTCTTT.

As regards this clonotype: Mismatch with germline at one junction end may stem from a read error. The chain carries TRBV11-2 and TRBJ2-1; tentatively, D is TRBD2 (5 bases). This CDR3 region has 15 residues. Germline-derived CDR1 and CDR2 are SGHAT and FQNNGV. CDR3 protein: CASSVEVGVSNEQFF. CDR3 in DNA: TGTGCCAGCAGCGTAGAAGTGGGAGTCTCCAATGAACAGTTCTTC.

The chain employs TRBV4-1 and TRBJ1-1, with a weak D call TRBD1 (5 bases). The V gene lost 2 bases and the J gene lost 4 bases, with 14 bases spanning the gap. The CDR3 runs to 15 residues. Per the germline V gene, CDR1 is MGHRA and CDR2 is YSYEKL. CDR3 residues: CASSQSGTGPTEAFF. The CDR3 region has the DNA TGCGCCAGCAGCCAATCCGGGACCGGGCCCACTGAAGCTTTCTTT.

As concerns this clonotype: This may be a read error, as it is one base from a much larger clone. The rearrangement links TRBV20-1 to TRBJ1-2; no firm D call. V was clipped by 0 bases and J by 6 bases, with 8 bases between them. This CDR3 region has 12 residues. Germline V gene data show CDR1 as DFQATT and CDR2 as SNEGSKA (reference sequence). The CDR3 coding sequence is TGCAGTGCTAGAGAGGAGGTAGATGGCTACACCTTC. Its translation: CSAREEVDGYTF.

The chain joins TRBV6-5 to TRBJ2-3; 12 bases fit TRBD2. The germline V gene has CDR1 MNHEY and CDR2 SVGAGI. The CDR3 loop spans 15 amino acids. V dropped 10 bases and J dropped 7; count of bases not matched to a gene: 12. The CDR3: CANSHLAGGPNTQYF. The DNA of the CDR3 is TGTGCCAACAGCCATCTAGCGGGGGGGCCAAATACGCAGTATTTT.

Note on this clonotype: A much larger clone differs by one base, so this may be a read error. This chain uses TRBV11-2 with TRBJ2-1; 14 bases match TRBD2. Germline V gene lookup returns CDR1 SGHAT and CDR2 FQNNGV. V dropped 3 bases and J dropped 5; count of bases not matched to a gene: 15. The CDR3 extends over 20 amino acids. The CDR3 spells CASSLRQPGLAGVPDNEQFF. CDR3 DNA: TGTGCCAGCAGCTTGCGCCAACCGGGACTAGCGGGAGTTCCGGACAATGAGCAGTTCTTC.

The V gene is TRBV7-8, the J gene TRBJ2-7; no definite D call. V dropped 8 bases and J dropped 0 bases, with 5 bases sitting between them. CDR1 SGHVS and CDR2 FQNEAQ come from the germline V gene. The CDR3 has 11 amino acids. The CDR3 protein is CASASSYEQYF. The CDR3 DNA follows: TGTGCCAGCGCTAGCTCCTACGAGCAGTACTTC.

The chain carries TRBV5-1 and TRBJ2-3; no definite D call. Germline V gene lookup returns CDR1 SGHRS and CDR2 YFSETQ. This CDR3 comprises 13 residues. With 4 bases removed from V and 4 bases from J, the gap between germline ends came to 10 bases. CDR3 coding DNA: TGCGCCAGCAGCAATCAGATTTCAGATACGCAGTATTTT. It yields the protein CASSNQISDTQYF.

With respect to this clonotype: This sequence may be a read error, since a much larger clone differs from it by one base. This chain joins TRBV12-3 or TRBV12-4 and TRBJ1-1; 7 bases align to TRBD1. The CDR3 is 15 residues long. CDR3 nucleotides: TGTGCCAGCAGTTTGGGCAGGGGGGGGAACACTGAAACTTTCTTT. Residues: CASSLGRGGNTETFF.

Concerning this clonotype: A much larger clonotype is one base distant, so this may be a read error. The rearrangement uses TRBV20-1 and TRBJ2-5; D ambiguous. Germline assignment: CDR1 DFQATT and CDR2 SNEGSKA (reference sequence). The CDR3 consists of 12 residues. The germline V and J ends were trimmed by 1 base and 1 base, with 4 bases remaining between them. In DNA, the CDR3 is TGCAGTGCTAGAGCATCCCAAGAGACCCAGTACTTC. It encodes CSARASQETQYF.

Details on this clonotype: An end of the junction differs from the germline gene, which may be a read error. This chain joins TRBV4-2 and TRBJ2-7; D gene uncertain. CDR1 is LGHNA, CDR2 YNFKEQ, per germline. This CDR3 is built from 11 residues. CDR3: CASSQNGEQYF. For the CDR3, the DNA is TGTGCCAGTAGCCAGAACGGCGAGCAGTACTTC.

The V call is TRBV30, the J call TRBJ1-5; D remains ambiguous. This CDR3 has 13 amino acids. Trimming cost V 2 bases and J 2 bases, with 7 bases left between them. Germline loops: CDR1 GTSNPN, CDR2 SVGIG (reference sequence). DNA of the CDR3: TGTGCCTGGAGTCAGGAGGGCAATCAGCCCCAGCATTTT. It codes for CAWSQEGNQPQHF.

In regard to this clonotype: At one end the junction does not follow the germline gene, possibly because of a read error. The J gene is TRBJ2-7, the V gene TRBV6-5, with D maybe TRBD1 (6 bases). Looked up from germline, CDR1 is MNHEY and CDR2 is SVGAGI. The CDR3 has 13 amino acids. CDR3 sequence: CANSYLQGSEQYF. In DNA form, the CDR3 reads TGTGCCAACAGTTACTTACAGGGTAGCGAGCAGTACTTC.

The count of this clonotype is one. CDR3: CASRPLRTRGSNGYTF. CDR3 coding DNA: TGTGCCAGCAGACCACTTAGGACCCGGGGAAGCAATGGCTACACCTTC. The gene calls are TRBV12-3 or TRBV12-4 and TRBJ1-2; D not certain. This CDR3 comprises 16 residues. Trimming left V 6 bases short and J 6 bases short, with 23 bases between.